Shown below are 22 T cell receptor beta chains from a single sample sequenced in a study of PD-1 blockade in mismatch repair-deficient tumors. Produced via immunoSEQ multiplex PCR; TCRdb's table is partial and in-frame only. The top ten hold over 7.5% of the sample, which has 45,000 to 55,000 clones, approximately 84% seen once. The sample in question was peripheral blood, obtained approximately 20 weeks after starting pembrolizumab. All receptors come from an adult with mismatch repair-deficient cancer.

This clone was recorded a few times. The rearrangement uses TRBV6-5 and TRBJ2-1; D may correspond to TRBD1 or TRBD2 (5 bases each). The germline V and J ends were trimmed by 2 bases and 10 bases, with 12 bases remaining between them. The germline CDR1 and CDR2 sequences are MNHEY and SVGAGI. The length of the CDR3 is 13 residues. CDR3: CASSYLQRGEQFF. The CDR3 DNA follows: TGTGCCAGCAGTTACCTCCAACGGGGCGAGCAGTTCTTC.

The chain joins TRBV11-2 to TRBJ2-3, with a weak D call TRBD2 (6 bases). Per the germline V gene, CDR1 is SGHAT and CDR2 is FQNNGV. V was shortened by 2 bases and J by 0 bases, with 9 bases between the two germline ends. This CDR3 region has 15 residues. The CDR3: CASSLRGLSTDTQYF. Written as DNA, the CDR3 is TGTGCCAGCAGCTTAAGGGGACTTAGCACAGATACGCAGTATTTT.

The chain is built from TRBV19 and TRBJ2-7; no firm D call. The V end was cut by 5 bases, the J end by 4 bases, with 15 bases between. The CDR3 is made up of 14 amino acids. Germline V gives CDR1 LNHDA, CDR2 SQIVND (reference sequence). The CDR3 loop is CASSPGSGDYEQYF. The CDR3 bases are TGTGCCAGTAGTCCCGGGTCCGGTGATTACGAGCAGTACTTC.

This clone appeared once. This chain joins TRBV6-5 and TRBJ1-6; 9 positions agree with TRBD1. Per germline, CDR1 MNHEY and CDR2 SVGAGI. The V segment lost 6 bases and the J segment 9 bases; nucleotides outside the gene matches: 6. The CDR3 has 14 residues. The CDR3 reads CASRAQGAISPLHF. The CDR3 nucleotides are TGTGCCAGCAGAGCACAGGGGGCAATTTCACCCCTCCACTTT.

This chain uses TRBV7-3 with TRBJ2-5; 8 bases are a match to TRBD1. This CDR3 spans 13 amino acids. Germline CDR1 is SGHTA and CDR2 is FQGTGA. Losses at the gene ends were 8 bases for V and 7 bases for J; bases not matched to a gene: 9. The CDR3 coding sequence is TGTGCCAGCGCTTGGGGGACAGGATGGACCCAGTACTTC. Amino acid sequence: CASAWGTGWTQYF.

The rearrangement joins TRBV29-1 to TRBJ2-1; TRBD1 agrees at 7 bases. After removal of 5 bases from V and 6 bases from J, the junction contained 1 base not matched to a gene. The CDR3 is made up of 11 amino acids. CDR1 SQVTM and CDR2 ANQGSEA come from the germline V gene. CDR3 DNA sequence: TGCAGCGTTCACAGGGGCAATGAGCAGTTCTTC. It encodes CSVHRGNEQFF.

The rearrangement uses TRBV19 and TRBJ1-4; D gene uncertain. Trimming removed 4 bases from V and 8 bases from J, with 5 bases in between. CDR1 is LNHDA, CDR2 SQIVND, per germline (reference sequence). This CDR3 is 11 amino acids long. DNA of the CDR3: TGTGCCAGTAGTAGGTTCGAAAAACTGTTTTTT. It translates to CASSRFEKLFF.

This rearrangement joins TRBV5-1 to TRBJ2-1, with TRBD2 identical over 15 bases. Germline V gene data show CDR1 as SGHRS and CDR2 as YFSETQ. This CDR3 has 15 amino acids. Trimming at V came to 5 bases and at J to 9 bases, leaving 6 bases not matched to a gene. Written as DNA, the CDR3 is TGCGCCAGCAGGGGTGGACTAGCGGGAGGGAGTGAGCAGTTCTTC. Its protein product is CASRGGLAGGSEQFF. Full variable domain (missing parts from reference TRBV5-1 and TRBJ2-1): KAGVTQTPRYLIKTRGQQVTLSCSPISGHRSVSWYQQTPGQGLQFLFEYFSETQRNKGNFPGRFSGRQFSNSRSEMNVSTLELGDSALYLCASRGGLAGGSEQFFGPGTRLTVL.

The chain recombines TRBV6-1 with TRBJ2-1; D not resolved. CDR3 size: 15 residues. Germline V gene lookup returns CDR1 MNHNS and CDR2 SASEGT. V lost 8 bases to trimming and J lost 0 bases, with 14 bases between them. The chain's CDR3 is CASPNPSLSYNEQFF. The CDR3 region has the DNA TGTGCCAGCCCAAACCCATCTCTCTCCTACAATGAGCAGTTCTTC.

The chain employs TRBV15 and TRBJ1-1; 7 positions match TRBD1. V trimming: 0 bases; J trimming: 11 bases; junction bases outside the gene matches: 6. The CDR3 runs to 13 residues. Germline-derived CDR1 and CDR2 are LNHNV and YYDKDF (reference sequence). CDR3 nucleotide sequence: TGTGCCACCAGCAGAGAACTACAGGGGTCGGCTTTCTTT. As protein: CATSRELQGSAFF.

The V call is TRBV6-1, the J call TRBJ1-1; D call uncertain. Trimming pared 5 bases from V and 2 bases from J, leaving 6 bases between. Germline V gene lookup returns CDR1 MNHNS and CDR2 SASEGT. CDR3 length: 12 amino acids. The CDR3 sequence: CASSHDNTEAFF. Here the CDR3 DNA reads TGTGCCAGCAGTCATGACAACACTGAAGCTTTCTTT.

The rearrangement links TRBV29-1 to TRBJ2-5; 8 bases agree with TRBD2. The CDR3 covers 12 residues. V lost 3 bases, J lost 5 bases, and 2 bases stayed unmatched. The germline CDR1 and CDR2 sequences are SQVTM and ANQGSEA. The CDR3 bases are TGCAGCGTTGAGGAGCGGGAGGAGACCCAGTACTTC. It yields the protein CSVEEREETQYF.

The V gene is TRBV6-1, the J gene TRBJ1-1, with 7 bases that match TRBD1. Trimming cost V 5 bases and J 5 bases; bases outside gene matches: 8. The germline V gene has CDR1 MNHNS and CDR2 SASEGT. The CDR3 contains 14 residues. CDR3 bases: TGTGCCAGCAGTCACAGGGGTGGAGGTACTGAAGCTTTCTTT. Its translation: CASSHRGGGTEAFF.

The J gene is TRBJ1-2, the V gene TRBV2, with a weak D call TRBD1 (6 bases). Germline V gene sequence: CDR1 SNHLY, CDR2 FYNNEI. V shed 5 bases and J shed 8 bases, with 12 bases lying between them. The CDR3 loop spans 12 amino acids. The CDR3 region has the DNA TGTGCCAGCAGTAACGACAGGATCGGCTACACCTTC. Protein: CASSNDRIGYTF.

The CDR3 region is CASSTRSPETQYF. Written as DNA, the CDR3 is TGTGCCAGCAGTACCCGAAGCCCGGAGACCCAGTACTTC. The chain employs TRBV27 and TRBJ2-5; D is unresolved. The length of the CDR3 is 13 residues. Germline values: CDR1 MNHEY, CDR2 SMNVEV (reference sequence). V lost 5 bases and J lost 5, with 12 bases in between.

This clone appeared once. In DNA, the CDR3 is TGTGCCAGCAGTTCATACCTCTATGGCTACACCTTC. It codes for CASSSYLYGYTF. V is TRBV5-5 and J is TRBJ1-2; D is ambiguous. Per the germline V gene, CDR1 is SGHKS and CDR2 is YYEKEE (reference sequence). The CDR3 is made up of 12 amino acids. The V end lost 5 bases, the J end lost 4 bases, and 9 bases lay between the germline ends.

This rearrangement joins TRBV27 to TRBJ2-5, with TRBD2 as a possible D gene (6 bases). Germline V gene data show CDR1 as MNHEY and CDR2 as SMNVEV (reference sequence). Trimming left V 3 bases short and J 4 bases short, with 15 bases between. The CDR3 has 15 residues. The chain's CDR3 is CASSFGGTVRETQYF. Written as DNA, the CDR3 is TGTGCCAGCAGTTTCGGGGGTACGGTTCGAGAGACCCAGTACTTC.

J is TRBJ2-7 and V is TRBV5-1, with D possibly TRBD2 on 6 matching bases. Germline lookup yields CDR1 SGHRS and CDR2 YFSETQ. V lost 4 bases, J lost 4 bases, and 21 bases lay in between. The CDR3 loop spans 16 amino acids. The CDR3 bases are TGCGCCAGCAGCGGGGGAGGCGGGGAAAGCGAGTACGAGCAGTACTTC. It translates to CASSGGGGESEYEQYF.

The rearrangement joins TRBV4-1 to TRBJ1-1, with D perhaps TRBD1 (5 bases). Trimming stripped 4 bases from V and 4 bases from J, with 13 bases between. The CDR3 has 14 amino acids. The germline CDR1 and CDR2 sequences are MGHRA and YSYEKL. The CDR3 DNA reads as TGCGCCAGCAGCCCCCGGGGGGGTGTCACTGAAGCTTTCTTT. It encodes CASSPRGGVTEAFF.

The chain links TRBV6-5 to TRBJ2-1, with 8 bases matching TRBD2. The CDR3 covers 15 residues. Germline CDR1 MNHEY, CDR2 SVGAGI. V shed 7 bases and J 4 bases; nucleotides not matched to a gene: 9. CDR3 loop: CASTRSGTRYNEQFF. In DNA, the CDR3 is TGTGCCAGCACCCGTAGCGGGACGCGGTACAATGAGCAGTTCTTC.

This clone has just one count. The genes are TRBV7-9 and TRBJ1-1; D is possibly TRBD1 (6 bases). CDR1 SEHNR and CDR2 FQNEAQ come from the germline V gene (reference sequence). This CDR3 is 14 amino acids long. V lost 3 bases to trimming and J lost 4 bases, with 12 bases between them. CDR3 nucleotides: TGTGCCAGCAGCTTGGACACACAGGGCACTGAAGCTTTCTTT. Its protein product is CASSLDTQGTEAFF.

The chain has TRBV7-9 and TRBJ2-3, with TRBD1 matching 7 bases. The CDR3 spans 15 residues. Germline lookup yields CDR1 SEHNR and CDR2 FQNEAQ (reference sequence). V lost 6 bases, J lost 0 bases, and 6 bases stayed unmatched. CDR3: CASSLNRGSTDTQYF. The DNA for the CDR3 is TGTGCCAGCAGTTTAAACAGGGGTAGCACAGATACGCAGTATTTT.